This T cell receptor (beta chain) was retrieved from a study of blood T cell repertoires in COVID-19. As for the study in general: Sites across the United States, Italy and Spain contributed samples from acute and convalescent COVID-19. PBMCs, B-cell-depleted T cells, or T cells provided the cDNA or gDNA that made up the material.

Per the authors' pipeline: Reference gene primer amplification gave estimated nucleated cell counts. Sequencing used immunoSEQ multiplex PCR; TCRdb keeps in-frame clones, though not all of them. That table furnishes V, J and clone size, whereas the DNA furnished D and trimming. The data contain some 74,000 clones, 70% to 90% of them singletons. After removal of 5 bases from V and 8 bases from J, the junction contained 6 bases not matched to a gene. Germline V gene lookup returns CDR1 SGHRS and CDR2 YFSETQ. This CDR3 has 14 residues. This sequence was found in an elderly woman with acute or convalescent COVID-19. The sample was peripheral blood. This chain uses TRBV5-1 with TRBJ2-1, with 11 bases that match TRBD2. The chain's CDR3 is CASSSGTSGHEQFF. CDR3 in DNA: TGCGCCAGCAGTTCCGGGACTAGCGGCCATGAGCAGTTCTTC.